This T cell receptor (beta chain) was identified in a study of cytomegalovirus exposure and HLA in healthy donors. Study-level information: Some 85 million unique TCRs, all from HLA-typed donors, were included in an early release of the data. Study-level results: In a later analysis, the majority of CMV-associated beta chains seemingly showed HLA restriction. In an earlier analysis, in some 500 donors, most V segments appeared productive either ~87% or ~30% of the time. A later analysis showed that HLA-associated TCR beta chains had undergone more clonal expansion than equally common others.

For this clone: Its antigen is not identified.

The PCR employed 60 Vbeta primers together with 13 Jbeta primers. Clones were read by immunoSEQ multiplex PCR, and TCRdb kept only the in-frame ones, dropping some. The table has 150,000 to 200,000 clones, 80% seen once. Trimming took 3 bases from V and 1 from J, leaving 10 bases between them. This CDR3 has 15 residues. The V gene's germline CDR1 is MNHEY and CDR2 SVGAGI. The source material was PBMCs. This receptor was identified in a human donor in good health. The J gene is TRBJ1-5, the V gene TRBV6-5, with D possibly matching TRBD1 (5 bases). The CDR3, as DNA: TGTGCCAGCAGTTATCGGCAGGGAAGCAATCAGCCCCAGCATTTT. This gives the protein CASSYRQGSNQPQHF.